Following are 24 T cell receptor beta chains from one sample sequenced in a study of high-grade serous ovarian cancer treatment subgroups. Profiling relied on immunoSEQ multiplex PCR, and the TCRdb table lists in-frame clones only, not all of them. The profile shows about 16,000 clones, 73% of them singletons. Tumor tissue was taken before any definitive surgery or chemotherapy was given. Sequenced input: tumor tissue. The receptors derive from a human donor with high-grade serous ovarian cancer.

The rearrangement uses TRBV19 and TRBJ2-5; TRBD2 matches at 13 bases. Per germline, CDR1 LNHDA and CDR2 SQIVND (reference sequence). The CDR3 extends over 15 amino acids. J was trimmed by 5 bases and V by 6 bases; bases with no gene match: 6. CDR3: CASRLAGGPRETQYF. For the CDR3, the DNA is TGTGCCAGTAGACTAGCGGGGGGGCCGAGGGAGACCCAGTACTTC.

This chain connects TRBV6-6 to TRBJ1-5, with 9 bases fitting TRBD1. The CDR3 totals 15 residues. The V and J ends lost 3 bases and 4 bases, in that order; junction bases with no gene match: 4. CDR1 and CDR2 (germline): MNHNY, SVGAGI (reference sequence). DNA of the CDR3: TGTGCCAGCAGTTATTCCGGGACAGGGAATCAGCCCCAGCATTTT. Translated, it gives CASSYSGTGNQPQHF.

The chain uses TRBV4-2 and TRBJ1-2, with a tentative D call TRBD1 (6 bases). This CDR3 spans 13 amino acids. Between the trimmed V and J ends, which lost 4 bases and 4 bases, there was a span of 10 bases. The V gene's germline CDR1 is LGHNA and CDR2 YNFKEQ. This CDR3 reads CASSPGTIYGYTF. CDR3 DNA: TGTGCCAGCAGCCCCGGGACAATCTATGGCTACACCTTC.

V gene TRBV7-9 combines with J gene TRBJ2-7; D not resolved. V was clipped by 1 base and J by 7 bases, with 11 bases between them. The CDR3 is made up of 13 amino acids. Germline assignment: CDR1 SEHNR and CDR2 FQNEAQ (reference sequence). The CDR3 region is CASSLGPRREQYF. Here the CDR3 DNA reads TGTGCCAGCAGCTTAGGGCCCCGTCGGGAGCAGTACTTC.

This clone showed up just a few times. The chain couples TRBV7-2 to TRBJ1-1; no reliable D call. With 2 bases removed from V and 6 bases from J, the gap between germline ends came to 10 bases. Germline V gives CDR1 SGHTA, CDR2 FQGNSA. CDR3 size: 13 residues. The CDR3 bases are TGTGCCAGCAGCTTAAGAGGGAAAGCTGAAGCTTTCTTT. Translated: CASSLRGKAEAFF.

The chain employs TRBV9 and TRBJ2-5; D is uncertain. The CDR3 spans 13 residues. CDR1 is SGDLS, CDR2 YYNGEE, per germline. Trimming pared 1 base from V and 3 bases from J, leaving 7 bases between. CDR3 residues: CASSVWDEETQYF. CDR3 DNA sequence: TGTGCCAGCAGCGTATGGGATGAAGAGACCCAGTACTTC.

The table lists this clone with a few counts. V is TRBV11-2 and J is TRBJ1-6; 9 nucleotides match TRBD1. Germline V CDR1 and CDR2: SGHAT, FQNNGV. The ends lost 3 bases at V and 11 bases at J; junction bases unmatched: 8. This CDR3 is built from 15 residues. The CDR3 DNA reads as TGTGCCAGCAGCTTCCCCACAGGGGGCCCGGCACCCCTCCACTTT. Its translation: CASSFPTGGPAPLHF.

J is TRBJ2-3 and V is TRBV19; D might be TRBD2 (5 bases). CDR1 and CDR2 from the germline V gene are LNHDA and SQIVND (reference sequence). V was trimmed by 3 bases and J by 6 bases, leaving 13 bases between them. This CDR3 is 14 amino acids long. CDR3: CASSIRGLIDTQYF. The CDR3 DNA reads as TGTGCCAGTAGTATCCGGGGTCTCATTGATACGCAGTATTTT.

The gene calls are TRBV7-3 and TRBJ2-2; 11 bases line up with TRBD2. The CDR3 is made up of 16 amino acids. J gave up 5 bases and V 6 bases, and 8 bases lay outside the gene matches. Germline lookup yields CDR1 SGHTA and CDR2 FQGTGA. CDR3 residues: CASSPRLAGTTGELFF. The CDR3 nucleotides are TGTGCCAGCAGTCCCCGACTAGCGGGGACTACCGGGGAGCTGTTTTTT.

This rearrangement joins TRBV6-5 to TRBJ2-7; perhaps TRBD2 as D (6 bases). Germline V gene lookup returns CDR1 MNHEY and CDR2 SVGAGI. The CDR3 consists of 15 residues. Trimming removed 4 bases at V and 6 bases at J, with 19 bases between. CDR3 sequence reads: CASSLRGLSSVEQYF. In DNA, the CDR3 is TGTGCCAGCAGTTTACGGGGACTTAGTTCGGTCGAGCAGTACTTC.

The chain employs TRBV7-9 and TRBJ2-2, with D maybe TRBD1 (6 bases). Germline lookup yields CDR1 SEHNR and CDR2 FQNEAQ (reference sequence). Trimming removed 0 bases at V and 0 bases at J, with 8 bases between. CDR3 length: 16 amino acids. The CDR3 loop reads CASSLAGAPNTGELFF. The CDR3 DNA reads TGTGCCAGCAGCTTAGCGGGGGCCCCGAACACCGGGGAGCTGTTTTTT.

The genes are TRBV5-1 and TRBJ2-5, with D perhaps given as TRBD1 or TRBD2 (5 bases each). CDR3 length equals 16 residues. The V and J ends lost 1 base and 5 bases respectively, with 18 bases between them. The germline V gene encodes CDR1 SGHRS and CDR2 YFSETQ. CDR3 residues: CASSLPPAQGGETQYF. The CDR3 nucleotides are TGCGCCAGCAGCTTGCCCCCGGCCCAGGGCGGGGAGACCCAGTACTTC.

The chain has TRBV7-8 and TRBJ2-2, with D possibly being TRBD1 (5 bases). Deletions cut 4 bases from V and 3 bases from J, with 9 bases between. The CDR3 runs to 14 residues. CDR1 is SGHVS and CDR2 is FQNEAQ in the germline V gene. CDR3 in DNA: TGTGCCAGCAGCTACACCAGGGACACCGGGGAGCTGTTTTTT. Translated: CASSYTRDTGELFF.

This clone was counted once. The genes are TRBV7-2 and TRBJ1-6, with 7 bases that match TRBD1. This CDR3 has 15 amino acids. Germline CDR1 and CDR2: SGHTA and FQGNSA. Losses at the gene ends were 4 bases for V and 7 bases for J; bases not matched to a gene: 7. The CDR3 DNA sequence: TGTGCCAGCAGCTCCCAGGGGGGCGAAAATTCACCCCTCCACTTT. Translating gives CASSSQGGENSPLHF. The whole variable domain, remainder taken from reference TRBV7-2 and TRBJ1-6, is GAGVSQSPSNKVTEKGKDVELRCDPISGHTALYWYRQSLGQGLEFLIYFQGNSAPDKSGLPSDRFSAERTGGSVSTLTIQRTQQEDSAVYLCASSSQGGENSPLHFGNGTRLTVT.

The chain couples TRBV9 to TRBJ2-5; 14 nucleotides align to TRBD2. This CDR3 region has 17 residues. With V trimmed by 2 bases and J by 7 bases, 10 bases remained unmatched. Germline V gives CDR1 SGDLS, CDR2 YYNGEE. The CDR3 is CASSVGLAGGNGGTQYF. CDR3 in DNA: TGTGCCAGCAGCGTCGGACTAGCGGGGGGTAACGGTGGGACCCAGTACTTC.

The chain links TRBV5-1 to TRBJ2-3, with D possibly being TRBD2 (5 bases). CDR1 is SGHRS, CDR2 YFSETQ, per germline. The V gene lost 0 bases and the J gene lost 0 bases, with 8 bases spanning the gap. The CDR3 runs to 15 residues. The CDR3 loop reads CASSLDGVSTDTQYF. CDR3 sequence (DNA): TGCGCCAGCAGCTTGGACGGGGTTAGCACAGATACGCAGTATTTT.

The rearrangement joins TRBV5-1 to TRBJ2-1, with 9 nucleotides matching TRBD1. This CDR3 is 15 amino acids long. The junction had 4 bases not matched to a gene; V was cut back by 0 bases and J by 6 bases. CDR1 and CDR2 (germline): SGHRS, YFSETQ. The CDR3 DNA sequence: TGCGCCAGCAGCTTGGGGGACAGGGAAGGCAATGAGCAGTTCTTC. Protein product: CASSLGDREGNEQFF.

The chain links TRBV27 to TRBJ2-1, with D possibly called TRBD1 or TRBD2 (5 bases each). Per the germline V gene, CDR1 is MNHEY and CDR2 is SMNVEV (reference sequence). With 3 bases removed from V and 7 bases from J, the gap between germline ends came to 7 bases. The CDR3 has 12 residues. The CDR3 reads CASSFWGNEQFF. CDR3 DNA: TGTGCCAGCAGTTTTTGGGGGAATGAGCAGTTCTTC.

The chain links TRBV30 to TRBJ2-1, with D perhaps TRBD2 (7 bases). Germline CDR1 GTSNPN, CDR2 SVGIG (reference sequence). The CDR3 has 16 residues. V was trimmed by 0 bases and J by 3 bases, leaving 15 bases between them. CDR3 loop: CAWSVRRGANYNEQFF. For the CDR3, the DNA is TGTGCCTGGAGTGTACGACGGGGGGCCAACTACAATGAGCAGTTCTTC.

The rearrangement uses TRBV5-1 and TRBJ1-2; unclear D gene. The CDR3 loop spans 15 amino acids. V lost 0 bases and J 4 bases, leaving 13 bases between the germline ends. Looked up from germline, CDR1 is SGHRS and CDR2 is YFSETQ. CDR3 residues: CASSLDSRTSYGYTF. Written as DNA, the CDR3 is TGCGCCAGCAGCTTGGATTCCCGAACGTCCTATGGCTACACCTTC.

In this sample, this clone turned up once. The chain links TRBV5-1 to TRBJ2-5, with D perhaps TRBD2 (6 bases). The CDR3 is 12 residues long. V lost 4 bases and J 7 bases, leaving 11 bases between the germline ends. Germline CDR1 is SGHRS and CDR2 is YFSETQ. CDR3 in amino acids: CASSPGDSTQYF. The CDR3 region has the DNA TGCGCCAGCAGCCCGGGGGATTCGACCCAGTACTTC.

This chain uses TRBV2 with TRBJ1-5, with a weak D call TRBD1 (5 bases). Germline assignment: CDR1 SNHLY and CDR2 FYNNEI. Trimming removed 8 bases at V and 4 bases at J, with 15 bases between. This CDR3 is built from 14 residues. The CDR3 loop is CASGQIGGNQPQHF. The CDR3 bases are TGTGCCAGCGGCCAGATTGGGGGAAATCAGCCCCAGCATTTT.

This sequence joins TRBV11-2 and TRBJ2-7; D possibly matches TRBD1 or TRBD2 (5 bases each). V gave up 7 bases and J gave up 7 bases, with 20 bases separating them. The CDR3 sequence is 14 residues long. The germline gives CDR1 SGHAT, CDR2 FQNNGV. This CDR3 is CASTFFSRGPEQYF. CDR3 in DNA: TGTGCCAGCACCTTCTTCTCCCGGGGCCCTGAGCAGTACTTC.

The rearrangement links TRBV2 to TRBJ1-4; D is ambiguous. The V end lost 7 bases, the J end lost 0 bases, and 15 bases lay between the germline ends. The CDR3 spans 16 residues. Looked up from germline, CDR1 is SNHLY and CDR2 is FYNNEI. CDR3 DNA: TGTGCCAGCAAGACGGATTTTTACGCAACTAATGAAAAACTGTTTTTT. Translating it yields CASKTDFYATNEKLFF.